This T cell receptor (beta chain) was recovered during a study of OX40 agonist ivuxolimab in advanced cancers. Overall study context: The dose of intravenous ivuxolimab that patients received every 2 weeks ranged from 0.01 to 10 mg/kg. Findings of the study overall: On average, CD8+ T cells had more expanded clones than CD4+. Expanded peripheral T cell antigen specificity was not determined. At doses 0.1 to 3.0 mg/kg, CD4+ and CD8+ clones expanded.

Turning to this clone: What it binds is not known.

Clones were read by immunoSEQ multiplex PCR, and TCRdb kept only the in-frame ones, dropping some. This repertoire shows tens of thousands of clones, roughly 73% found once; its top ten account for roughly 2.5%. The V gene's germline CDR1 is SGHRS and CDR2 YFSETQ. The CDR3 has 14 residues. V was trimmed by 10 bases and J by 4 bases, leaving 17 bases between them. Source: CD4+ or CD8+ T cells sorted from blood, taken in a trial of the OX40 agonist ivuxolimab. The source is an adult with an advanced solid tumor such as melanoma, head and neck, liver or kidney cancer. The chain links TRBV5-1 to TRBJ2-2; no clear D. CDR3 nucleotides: TGCGCCCGTCCGTCCCGAGATTCCACCGGGGAGCTGTTTTTT. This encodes CARPSRDSTGELFF.